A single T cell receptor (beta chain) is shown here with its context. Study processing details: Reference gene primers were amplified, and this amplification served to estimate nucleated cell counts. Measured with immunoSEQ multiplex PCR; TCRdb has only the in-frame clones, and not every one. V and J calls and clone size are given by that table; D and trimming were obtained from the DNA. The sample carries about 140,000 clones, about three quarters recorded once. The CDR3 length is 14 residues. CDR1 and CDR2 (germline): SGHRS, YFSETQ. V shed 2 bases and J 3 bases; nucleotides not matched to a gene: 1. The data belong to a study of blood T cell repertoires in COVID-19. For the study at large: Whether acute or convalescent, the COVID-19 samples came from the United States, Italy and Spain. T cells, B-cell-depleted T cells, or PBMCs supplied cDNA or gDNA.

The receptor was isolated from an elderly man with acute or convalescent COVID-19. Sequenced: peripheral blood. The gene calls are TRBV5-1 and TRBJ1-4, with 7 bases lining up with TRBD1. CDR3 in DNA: TGCGCCAGCAGCTTCCAGGGGGCTAATGAAAAACTGTTTTTT. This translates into CASSFQGANEKLFF.